Below, 21 T cell receptor beta chains from the same sample are listed, as sequenced in a study of T cell clonality in common variable immunodeficiency. Sequencing was performed with immunoSEQ multiplex PCR; in TCRdb, only in-frame clones are kept and a portion is missing. The sample holds about 64,000 clones, and no clone turns up only once. Sequenced input: peripheral blood mononuclear cells. The receptor set was obtained from a person aged 18 to 70 in good health.

This clone was found many times. The CDR3 end is not reached by the read, which stops 3 residues before it; the germline J gene fills it in. V gene TRBV7-3 combines with J gene TRBJ2-1, with D perhaps TRBD2 (6 bases). This CDR3 has 14 residues. In germline, CDR1 is SGHTA, CDR2 FQGTGA. The V end was cut by 2 bases, the J end by 8 bases, with 13 bases between. The CDR3 region is CASSLEITSHEQFF. Partial CDR3 DNA: TGTGCCAGCAGCTTAGAAATTACTAGCCATGAG.

This clone was counted at least ten times. The read terminates 3 residues before the CDR3 end, so the remaining end is supplied by the germline J gene. The chain couples TRBV24-1 to TRBJ2-1; D is possibly TRBD1 (5 bases). Germline values: CDR1 KGHDR, CDR2 SFDVKD. The V and J ends lost 7 bases and 9 bases respectively, with 18 bases between them. The CDR3 runs to 14 residues. CDR3 residues: CATREPAGNSEQFF. The CDR3 DNA, read in part, is TGTGCCACCAGAGAACCTGCAGGGAATAGTGAG.

The table lists this clone with a few counts. CDR3 bases read: TGTGCCAGCTCACAAAGGGGGGGATCGGGCAACAATCAGCCC. Translation: CASSQRGGSGNNQP. The whole CDR3 is CASSQRGGSGNNQPQHF. The chain joins TRBV18 to TRBJ1-5, with D possibly TRBD1 on 6 matching bases. The read ends 3 residues before the CDR3 terminus; that terminus is restored from the germline J gene. The CDR3 sequence is 17 residues long. The germline gives CDR1 KGHSH, CDR2 LQKENI. V was clipped by 4 bases and J by 3 bases, with 19 bases between them.

This clone was observed at least ten times. CDR3 bases read: TGCAGTGCAAAGGGACAGAGCACAGATACG. It codes for CSAKGQSTDT. The CDR3 in full is CSAKGQSTDTQYF. V is TRBV20-1 and J is TRBJ2-3, with 7 positions matching TRBD1. The CDR3 end lies 3 residues beyond the end of the read and is filled in from the germline J gene. This CDR3 is 13 amino acids long. Trimming removed 6 bases from V and 0 bases from J; junction bases left unmatched: 3. Germline CDR1 is DFQATT and CDR2 is SNEGSKA (reference sequence).

This clone occurred many times. Coverage ceases 3 residues before the CDR3 finishes, and the germline J gene fills in the end. The rearrangement joins TRBV7-6 to TRBJ2-6; TRBD1 is a possible D gene (7 bases). This CDR3 comprises 16 residues. CDR1 is SGHVS, CDR2 FNYEAQ, per germline. Between the trimmed V and J ends, which lost 8 bases and 0 bases, there was a span of 14 bases. The sequenced part of the CDR3 DNA is TGTGCCAGCTATGGCAGGGGGGCCTCTGGGGCCAACGTC. Translation gives CASYGRGASGANV. The whole CDR3 is CASYGRGASGANVLTF.

This clone has a count of ten or more. The CDR3 end falls 3 residues outside the read, so it is completed with the germline J gene. The V call is TRBV19, the J call TRBJ1-2; D is undetermined. The CDR3 is made up of 16 amino acids. The V gene's germline CDR1 is LNHDA and CDR2 SQIVND (reference sequence). V shed 0 bases and J shed 6 bases, with 17 bases lying between them. The CDR3: CASSIDPSGVRDGYTF. The CDR3 bases that were read are TGTGCCAGTAGTATAGATCCTTCCGGGGTCCGCGATGGC.

Ten or more counts support this clone. With the read ending 3 residues before the CDR3 end, the germline J gene is used to fill in that end. The rearrangement uses TRBV10-3 and TRBJ2-3; 13 bases match TRBD2. Germline CDR1 ENHRY, CDR2 SYGVKD. V lost 3 bases, J lost 5 bases, and 5 bases stayed unmatched. CDR3 length: 16 amino acids. CDR3 sequence reads: CAISDKLAGGLDTQYF. The DNA read from the CDR3 is TGTGCCATCAGTGACAAACTAGCGGGGGGGTTAGATACG.

This clone has ten or more counts. The sequence runs out 3 residues before the end of the CDR3; the remainder is reconstructed from the germline J gene. The chain couples TRBV19 to TRBJ1-5, with D possibly being TRBD1 (5 bases). CDR3 length equals 15 residues. CDR1 is LNHDA and CDR2 is SQIVND in the germline V gene (reference sequence). The ends were cut back, 2 bases at V and 0 bases at J, with 8 bases in the middle. The CDR3 bases that were read are TGTGCCAGTAGTATACCAGGGTATAGCAATCAGCCC. Translating gives CASSIPGYSNQP. The CDR3 as a whole reads CASSIPGYSNQPQHF.

This clone came up many times. Read sequence stops 3 residues before the CDR3 end, and the germline J gene provides the missing end. The chain has TRBV29-1 and TRBJ2-7; TRBD1 is a possible D gene (6 bases). The germline V and J ends were trimmed by 4 bases and 0 bases, with 13 bases remaining between them. The CDR3 is 14 amino acids. The germline gives CDR1 SQVTM, CDR2 ANQGSEA. CDR3 in amino acids: CSVASGVSSYEQYF. Partial CDR3 DNA: TGCAGCGTTGCCTCAGGGGTAAGCTCCTACGAG.

This clone was seen ten or more times. With the read ending 3 residues before the CDR3 end, the germline J gene is used to fill in that end. V and J are TRBV4-1 and TRBJ1-5, with unresolved D. Germline V lookup: CDR1 MGHRA, CDR2 YSYEKL. With 1 base removed from V and 6 bases from J, the gap between germline ends came to 13 bases. The CDR3 is 15 amino acids. CDR3 loop: CASSQADSFSQPQHF. The sequenced CDR3 bases are TGCGCCAGCAGCCAAGCAGATTCCTTCAGTCAGCCC.

At least ten counts were recorded for this clone. The read finishes 3 residues shy of the CDR3 end, and the germline J gene is used to complete it. This chain connects TRBV5-1 to TRBJ1-4; D is uncertain. The CDR3 covers 13 residues. Trimming removed 1 base at V and 5 bases at J, with 6 bases between. The germline V gene has CDR1 SGHRS and CDR2 YFSETQ. The CDR3 DNA, read in part, is TGCGCCAGCAGCTTGTCAGGCAATGAAAAA. Translated: CASSLSGNEK. The complete CDR3 protein is CASSLSGNEKLFF.

This clone was detected ten times or more. The read comes to an end 3 residues before the CDR3 does, leaving the germline J gene to fill in the end. This chain links TRBV20-1 with TRBJ2-7; 12 bases align to TRBD2. V was clipped by 1 base and J by 3 bases; unmatched bases: 4. Germline V gene sequence: CDR1 DFQATT, CDR2 SNEGSKA (reference sequence). The CDR3 consists of 15 residues. The CDR3 sequence: CSARVLAGGGYEQYF. The DNA read from the CDR3 is TGCAGTGCTAGAGTTCTAGCGGGAGGGGGCTACGAG.

This clone was counted many times. The read ends 3 residues early relative to the CDR3; the germline J gene fills the gap. V and J are TRBV7-3 and TRBJ2-1; D might be TRBD1 (5 bases). This CDR3 spans 12 amino acids. V was cut by 5 bases and J by 7 bases, with 9 bases left in between. Germline CDR1 and CDR2: SGHTA and FQGTGA. Here the CDR3 reads CASSRGGNEQFF. The DNA read from the CDR3 is TGTGCCAGCAGCAGGGGTGGAAATGAG.

Many counts were recorded for this clone. With the read ending 3 residues before the CDR3 end, the germline J gene is used to fill in that end. This chain joins TRBV29-1 and TRBJ2-1; D remains unclear. Trimming removed 4 bases from V and 6 bases from J, with 10 bases in between. In germline, CDR1 is SQVTM, CDR2 ANQGSEA. The length of the CDR3 is 12 residues. This CDR3 is CSVVKVINEQFF. Partial CDR3 DNA: TGCAGCGTTGTAAAGGTGATCAATGAG.

This clone was found many times. From the germline J gene comes the end of the CDR3, since the read stops 3 residues before it. This sequence joins TRBV7-8 and TRBJ2-2, with 12 bases identical to TRBD2. Germline CDR1 SGHVS, CDR2 FQNEAQ. The J segment lost 0 bases and the V segment lost 3 bases, leaving 2 bases of the junction unmatched. This CDR3 region has 17 residues. The DNA read from the CDR3 is TGTGCCAGCAGCTTCCTAGCGGGAGGGACGAACACCGGGGAG. Its translation is CASSFLAGGTNTGE. The entire CDR3 sequence reads CASSFLAGGTNTGELFF.

The table lists this clone with many counts. CDR3 bases read: TGCGCCAGCAGCCAAGAAACTTACTCCTACGAG. This codes for CASSQETYSYE. The whole CDR3 protein reads CASSQETYSYEQYF. The genes are TRBV4-1 and TRBJ2-7, with D unclear. The read comes to an end 3 residues before the CDR3 does, leaving the germline J gene to fill in the end. This CDR3 is built from 14 residues. Trimming stripped 0 bases from V and 0 bases from J, with 6 bases between. In germline, CDR1 is MGHRA, CDR2 YSYEKL.

This clone was counted at least ten times. The part of the CDR3 DNA that was read is TGCGCCAGCAGCTTCAGCCCGTCAGGAGGGGAG. This gives the protein CASSFSPSGGE. The full CDR3 is CASSFSPSGGELFF. J is TRBJ2-2 and V is TRBV5-1; D is unclear. The CDR3 goes on 3 residues after the read ends, and that part is filled in from the germline J gene. Germline V gene data show CDR1 as SGHRS and CDR2 as YFSETQ. This CDR3 has 14 residues. V shed 2 bases and J shed 8 bases, with 13 bases lying between them.

Worth noting for this clone: Read data end 3 residues before the CDR3 end; the end is taken from the germline J gene. This rearrangement joins TRBV2 to TRBJ2-7; tentatively, D is TRBD1 (9 bases). CDR1 is SNHLY, CDR2 FYNNEI, per germline. CDR3 size: 14 residues. Trimming pared 6 bases from V and 6 bases from J, leaving 18 bases between. CDR3 loop: CASRKGTGTSEQYF. CDR3 bases read: TGTGCCAGCAGAAAAGGGACAGGGACTAGCGAG. Using reference TRBV2 and TRBJ2-7 for the parts outside the CDR3, the full variable domain is EPEVTQTPSHQVTQMGQEVILRCVPISNHLYFYWYRQILGQKVEFLVSFYNNEISEKSEIFDDQFSVERPDGSNFTLKIRSTKLEDSAMYFCASRKGTGTSEQYFGPGTRLTVT.

This clone was found many times. The CDR3 goes on 3 residues after the read ends, and that part is filled in from the germline J gene. The chain has TRBV15 and TRBJ1-1; 7 bases are shared with TRBD1. Per the germline V gene, CDR1 is LNHNV and CDR2 is YYDKDF (reference sequence). The CDR3 contains 14 residues. J lost 1 base, V lost 5 bases, and 4 bases had no gene match. CDR3 DNA, as far as it was read: TGTGCCACCAGCCGAGGACAGGCGAACACTGAA. Amino acids: CATSRGQANTE. The whole CDR3 protein is CATSRGQANTEAFF.

This clone was counted ten times or more. The CDR3 end is not reached by the read, which stops 3 residues before it; the germline J gene fills it in. The chain couples TRBV19 to TRBJ2-1; 7 bases line up with TRBD2. The germline gives CDR1 LNHDA, CDR2 SQIVND (reference sequence). The CDR3 has 13 residues. The sequenced part of the CDR3 DNA is TGTGCTGCGGGGGACTATCGTTACAATGAG. This gives the protein CAAGDYRYNE. The full CDR3 reads CAAGDYRYNEQFF.

There are many counts of this clone. The missing CDR3 end, 3 residues past where the read stops, is filled in from the germline J gene. This rearrangement joins TRBV20-1 to TRBJ2-7, with D unclear. CDR1 DFQATT and CDR2 SNEGSKA come from the germline V gene (reference sequence). The length of the CDR3 is 14 residues. Trimming took off 4 bases at V and 1 base at J, with 14 bases between the two ends. This CDR3 is CSAMSGIGSYEQYF. The CDR3 DNA, read in part, is TGCAGTGCTATGTCGGGTATCGGATCCTACGAG.